A selection of T cell receptor beta chains follows, all from one sample in a study of blood T cell repertoires in COVID-19. Sequenced by immunoSEQ multiplex PCR; TCRdb stores in-frame clones only, minus some. Altogether about 160,000 clones are present, about 85% being singletons, with the ten largest covering about 3.3%. The sample was peripheral blood. The receptor source for this set is a human donor with acute or convalescent COVID-19. The donor label of this sample is uncertain. CDR3s include the opening cysteine and the closing phenylalanine or tryptophan. D genes are given only for firm matches. The listing skips clone size in some rows; elsewhere it reads once, few, many or a size class.

CASSQVGAGGEAFF TGTGCCAGCAGCCAAGTGGGAGCGGGAGGTGAAGCTTTCTTT - TRBJ1-1 - TRBV4-2 14
CASGFLGTGNNSPLHF TGTGCTAGTGGTTTTTTGGGGACAGGGAATAATTCACCCCTCCACTTT - TRBJ1-6 TRBD1 TRBV12-5 16
CASSQERGRHRSYEQYF TGTGCCAGCAGCCAAGAGCGGGGGAGACACCGATCCTACGAGCAGTACTTC - TRBJ2-7 TRBD2 TRBV4-2 17
CASSYGPSGNTIYF TGTGCCAGCAGTTACGGGCCCTCTGGAAACACCATATATTTT few TRBJ1-3 - TRBV6-5 14
CASSRGGNEKLFF TGCGCCAGCAGCCGGGGCGGAAATGAAAAACTGTTTTTT - TRBJ1-4 - TRBV4-1 13
CASTDDRGPGEKLFF TGTGCCAGCACCGATGACAGGGGGCCGGGTGAAAAACTGTTTTTT - TRBJ1-4 TRBD1 TRBV5-6 15
CASSLVGQVNTEAFF TGTGCCAGCAGCTTAGTTGGGCAGGTGAACACTGAAGCTTTCTTT - TRBJ1-1 - TRBV7-3 15
CASSPPGTGASSSYGYTF TGTGCCAGCAGCCCCCCGGGGACAGGGGCAAGCTCAAGCTATGGCTACACCTTC - TRBJ1-2 - TRBV21-1 18
CASSLTRGQGAHFAFF TGTGCCAGCAGCTTAACGAGGGGACAGGGGGCCCATTTTGCTTTCTTT - TRBJ1-1 TRBD1 TRBV7-3 16
CASSRTGRNSPLHF TGCGCCAGCAGCAGGACAGGGCGGAATTCACCCCTCCACTTT - TRBJ1-6 TRBD1 TRBV5-1 14
CAIRPGTDYGYTF TGTGCCATCAGGCCCGGGACAGACTATGGCTACACCTTC - TRBJ1-2 TRBD1 TRBV10-3 13
CAWSVTGQAEAFF TGTGCCTGGAGTGTAACGGGACAGGCTGAAGCTTTCTTT - TRBJ1-1 TRBD1 TRBV30 13
CASSPGRNSPLHF TGTGCCAGCTCACCAGGGAGAAATTCACCCCTCCACTTT - TRBJ1-6 - TRBV18 13
CASSPLTSGGTNTGELFF TGTGCCAGCAGCCCTTTGACTAGCGGGGGGACAAACACCGGGGAGCTGTTTTTT medium-sized TRBJ2-2 TRBD2 TRBV14 18
CASSVLGRGSGGYTDTQYF TGCGCCAGCAGCGTCTTGGGGAGAGGAAGCGGGGGGTATACAGATACGCAGTATTTT - TRBJ2-3 TRBD2 TRBV5-1 19
CATSASSGTGDQPQHF TGTGCCACCAGCGCATCTTCAGGGACAGGGGATCAGCCCCAGCATTTT - TRBJ1-5 TRBD1 TRBV15 16
CASTINPGDYGYTF TGTGCCAGCACCATAAATCCAGGGGACTATGGCTACACCTTC - TRBJ1-2 - TRBV28 14
CASSQVGRGRENTEAFF TGCGCCAGCAGTCAAGTGGGCAGGGGGCGAGAGAACACTGAAGCTTTCTTT - TRBJ1-1 TRBD1 TRBV23-1 17
CASNEQGAMGNQPQHF TGTGCCAGCAACGAACAGGGGGCAATGGGCAATCAGCCCCAGCATTTT - TRBJ1-5 TRBD1 TRBV2 16
CASSYSSGSNTEAFF TGCGCCAGCAGTTACAGCTCCGGCTCGAACACTGAAGCTTTCTTT once TRBJ1-1 - TRBV5-1 15
CASSVAQGAGNTIYF TGTGCCAGCAGCGTAGCACAGGGGGCAGGAAACACCATATATTTT - TRBJ1-3 TRBD1 TRBV9 15
CASSIPPGSYEQYF TGTGCCAGCAGTATCCCTCCAGGTTCCTACGAGCAGTACTTC - TRBJ2-7 - TRBV6-5 14
CASSRGSSGANVLTF TGTGCCAGCAGCCGGGGTTCCTCCGGGGCCAACGTCCTGACTTTC - TRBJ2-6 - TRBV28 15
CSASLRLRDNNSPLHF TGCAGTGCTAGTCTCCGACTCCGGGACAACAATTCACCCCTCCACTTT - TRBJ1-6 - TRBV20-1 16
CASSLDLVAGGTDTQYF TGTGCCAGCAGCTTAGACTTGGTAGCGGGGGGGACAGATACGCAGTATTTT - TRBJ2-3 TRBD2 TRBV7-2 17
CASSRPGQGTEAFF TGTGCCAGTAGTCGACCGGGACAGGGTACTGAAGCTTTCTTT - TRBJ1-1 TRBD1 TRBV19 14
CASSRDRASNQPQHF TGTGCCAGCAGTAGGGACAGAGCGAGCAATCAGCCCCAGCATTTT - TRBJ1-5 TRBD1 TRBV5-5 15
CASSQDRRPSGNTIYF TGTGCCAGCAGCCAGGACAGGCGACCCTCTGGAAACACCATATATTTT - TRBJ1-3 TRBD1 TRBV3-1/TRBV3-2 16
CARGQGRLESPLHF TGTGCCAGGGGACAGGGAAGGTTAGAGTCACCCCTCCACTTT - TRBJ1-6 TRBD1 TRBV6-8 14
CASSPAGGSYNEQFF TGTGCCAGCAGCCCCGCGGGGGGCTCCTACAATGAGCAGTTCTTC - TRBJ2-1 TRBD2 TRBV9 15
CASSIDRSGTGELFF TGTGCCAGTAGTATCGACAGGTCGGGCACCGGGGAGCTGTTTTTT - TRBJ2-2 - TRBV19 15
CASSIDRPLAGEPFRGEQFF TGTGCCAGTAGTATAGATCGCCCCCTAGCGGGGGAGCCGTTCCGCGGTGAGCAGTTCTTC - TRBJ2-1 TRBD2 TRBV19 20
CASSQKTGAGNTIYF TGTGCCAGCAGCCAAAAGACAGGGGCTGGAAACACCATATATTTT - TRBJ1-3 TRBD1 TRBV14 15
CASSPPGQGAYEQYF TGTGCCAGCTCACCACCGGGACAGGGGGCTTACGAGCAGTACTTC once TRBJ2-7 TRBD1 TRBV18 15
CASRRGGVEAFF TGTGCCAGTAGACGGGGGGGAGTTGAAGCTTTCTTT - TRBJ1-1 - TRBV19 12
CASSAQGSTEAFF TGCGCCAGCAGCGCACAGGGTTCGACTGAAGCTTTCTTT - TRBJ1-1 - TRBV5-1 13
CASSPGQVEQYF TGTGCCAGCTCACCGGGACAGGTCGAGCAGTACTTC - TRBJ2-7 TRBD1 TRBV18 12
CASSPRQGVIQPQHF TGTGCCAGCAGTCCCCGACAGGGAGTCATTCAGCCCCAGCATTTT once TRBJ1-5 TRBD1 TRBV28 15
CASSEKQGAAAGELFF TGTGCCAGCAGTGAGAAACAGGGGGCGGCTGCCGGGGAGCTGTTTTTT - TRBJ2-2 TRBD1 TRBV25-1 16
CAWSVSGNGELFF TGTGCCTGGAGTGTATCGGGGAACGGGGAGCTGTTTTTT - TRBJ2-2 - TRBV30 13
CASSLGWVGAISDTQYF TGTGCCAGCAGCTTAGGGTGGGTAGGGGCAATTTCAGATACGCAGTATTTT once TRBJ2-3 - TRBV7-9 17
CATRGGDRGWNQPQHF TGTGCCACCCGGGGGGGGGACAGGGGGTGGAATCAGCCCCAGCATTTT - TRBJ1-5 TRBD1 TRBV19 16
CASSERAGSIIYGYTF TGTGCCAGCAGTGAAAGGGCAGGGTCTATCATATATGGCTACACCTTC - TRBJ1-2 - TRBV2 16
CASSDPLGGKGAFF TGTGCCAGCAGTGACCCCCTGGGGGGGAAAGGAGCTTTCTTT - TRBJ1-1 - TRBV25-1 14
CASRGERSVNTEAFF TGTGCCAGCAGAGGAGAGAGGTCGGTAAACACTGAAGCTTTCTTT - TRBJ1-1 - TRBV6-5 15